This T cell receptor beta chain emerged from a study of regulatory T cells in long-lasting Graves disease. This clonotype was counted ten times or more. The antigen is undetermined. CDR3 regions were amplified by Arm-PCR using iRepertoire HTBI primers to build TCR beta libraries. TCRdb independently ran MiXCR on the multiplex PCR reads; one entry per CDR3 protein. The table includes more than 350,000 distinct CDR3 sequences, around a fifth detected once. Described time point: persistent/refractory GD, antithyroid drugs over 5 years with positive TRAb. TCR sequences were obtained from RNA taken from PBMCs. The diagnosis of Graves' disease used American Thyroid Association guidelines. J lost 0 bases, V lost 4 bases, and 5 bases had no gene match. CDR1 SGHTA and CDR2 FQGNSA come from the germline V gene. The CDR3 has 18 residues. Findings of the study overall: There were preferences for TRBV28, TRBJ1-2 and TRBJ2-5 in persistent disease. New patients shared 970 or so public clonotypes, and persistent patients shared more, with 2,741. Peripheral blood was the sole material, not thyroid tissue.

The input for sequencing was peripheral blood mononuclear cells (PBMCs), taken when the disease was refractory, from a patient treated with antithyroid drugs. The chain links TRBV7-2 to TRBJ2-2, with 13 positions matching TRBD2. The TCR originated in a female donor with Graves disease. The CDR3 bases are TGTGCCAGCAGCTGGGGACTAGCGGGGTTCGCGAACACCGGGGAGCTGTTTTTT. This encodes CASSWGLAGFANTGELFF.